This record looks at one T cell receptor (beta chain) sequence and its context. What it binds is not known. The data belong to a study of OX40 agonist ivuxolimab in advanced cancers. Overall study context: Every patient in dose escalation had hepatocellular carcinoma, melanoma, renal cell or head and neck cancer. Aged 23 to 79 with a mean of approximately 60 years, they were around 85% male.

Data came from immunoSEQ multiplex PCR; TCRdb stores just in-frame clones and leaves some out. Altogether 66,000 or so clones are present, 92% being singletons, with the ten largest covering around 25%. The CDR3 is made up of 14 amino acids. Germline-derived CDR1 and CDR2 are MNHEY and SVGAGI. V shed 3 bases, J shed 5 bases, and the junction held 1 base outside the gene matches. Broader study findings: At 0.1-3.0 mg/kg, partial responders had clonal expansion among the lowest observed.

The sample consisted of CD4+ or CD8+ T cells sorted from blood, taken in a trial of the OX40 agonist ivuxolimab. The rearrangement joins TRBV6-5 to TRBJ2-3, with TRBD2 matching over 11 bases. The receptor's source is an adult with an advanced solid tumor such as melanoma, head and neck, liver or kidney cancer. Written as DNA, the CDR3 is TGTGCCAGCAGTTATGGGACTAGCGGAGATACGCAGTATTTT. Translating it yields CASSYGTSGDTQYF.